The 4 T cell receptor beta chains given below trace back to one sample, sequenced in a study of post-analysis software for immune sequencing data. Prepared libraries of TCR beta cDNA carried unique molecular identifiers. Via MiXCR, TCRdb re-called the PCR reads, giving one row per CDR3 protein. Of about 770,000 distinct CDR3 sequences in the sample, just over 45% were seen once. Findings and caveats of the study: Four or five TRBV segments, TRBV5-6, TRBV5-1 and TRBV20-1 among them, were found more frequent in patients than controls.

Their specific antigens are unknown. The specimen sequenced was blood. These receptor sequences come from a girl aged 10 to 17 with multiple sclerosis.

This clonotype has just a few counts. The rearrangement uses TRBV6-2 or TRBV6-3 and TRBJ2-5; D gene ambiguous. Matching the DNA end better, TRBJ2-7 makes the J call doubtful. The length of the CDR3 is 14 residues. Germline V CDR1 and CDR2: MNHEY, SVGEGT. This chain's CDR3 is CASSYSTNSYEQYF. DNA of the CDR3: TGTGCCAGCAGTTACTCGACAAACTCCTACGAGCAGTACTTC.

This chain connects TRBV20-1 to TRBJ2-1; possibly TRBD1 for D (6 bases). Germline V gives CDR1 DFQATT, CDR2 SNEGSKA (reference sequence). The ends were cut back, 4 bases at V and 8 bases at J, with 24 bases in the middle. This CDR3 spans 16 amino acids. The CDR3 is CSANHPSRGWGDEQFF. CDR3 nucleotides: TGCAGTGCTAACCATCCCTCGAGGGGGTGGGGCGATGAGCAGTTCTTC.

This clonotype was seen a handful of times. The chain links TRBV20-1 to TRBJ2-4; 14 nucleotides align to TRBD2. The DNA matches TRBJ2-7 better at its end, which makes the J call doubtful. Germline V gene data show CDR1 as DFQATT and CDR2 as SNEGSKA (reference sequence). The CDR3 covers 15 residues. The CDR3 here is CSAARLAGGFYEQYF. As DNA, the CDR3 is TGCAGTGCCGCCCGACTAGCGGGAGGGTTCTACGAGCAGTACTTC.

Only one count was recorded for this clonotype. The junction departs from the called germline gene at one end, perhaps through a read error. J is TRBJ2-6 and V is TRBV3-1, with TRBD2 as a possible D gene (6 bases). The V gene's germline CDR1 is LGHDT and CDR2 YNNKEL (reference sequence). The CDR3 has 16 residues. CDR3 in DNA: TGTGCCAGCAGCCAAGAGCCTGCTTCGGGGGTCAACGTCCTGACTTTC. Protein sequence: CASSQEPASGVNVLTF.